This T cell receptor beta chain derives from a study of PD-1 blockade in classical Hodgkin lymphoma. Across the study: It was nivolumab at 3 mg/kg, given intravenously every 2 weeks, that patients received. Study-level results: By C4D1, CD4+ diversity increased significantly, especially in complete responders.

About this clone: Its antigen is unidentified.

Trimming removed 4 bases from V and 11 bases from J; junction bases left unmatched: 13. This CDR3 is built from 14 residues. CDR1 and CDR2 from the germline V gene are SNHLY and FYNNEI. TCRdb's copy holds only in-frame clones and misses some; the assay was immunoSEQ multiplex PCR. The sample has some 90,000 clones; 85% to 95% are singletons. With no exception, relapse followed autologous stem cell transplantation in all patients, and brentuximab vedotin exposure varied. Sequencing used peripheral blood mononuclear cells (PBMCs), obtained before the second cycle of nivolumab. The sequence came from a human donor with classical Hodgkin lymphoma. This sequence joins TRBV2 and TRBJ2-5, with 7 bases matching TRBD2. As DNA, the CDR3 is TGTGCCAGCAGTGCCCCAAGCGGGACGGGGGAGCAGTACTTC. This sequence encodes CASSAPSGTGEQYF.